What follows describes a single T cell receptor (beta chain). CDR1 and CDR2 (germline): SGHNT, YYREEE (reference sequence). This CDR3 comprises 15 residues. Trimming left V 0 bases short and J 4 bases short, with 13 bases between. These data originate in a study of cytomegalovirus exposure and HLA in healthy donors. With 60 Vbeta and 13 Jbeta primers, the PCR was carried out. Generated by immunoSEQ multiplex PCR, the TCRdb table keeps only in-frame clones and is missing some. Here the sample spans 250,000 to 350,000 clones, roughly 89% being singletons. The J gene is TRBJ1-2, the V gene TRBV5-4; the D gene is possibly TRBD1 (6 bases). Material for sequencing was PBMCs. The clonotype was recovered from a woman aged 18 to 35 in good health and CMV-seronegative. CDR3 region: CASSLGWGGAYGYTF. CDR3 nucleotide sequence: TGTGCCAGCAGCTTGGGGTGGGGGGGCGCCTATGGCTACACCTTC.